These 23 T cell receptor beta chains were sequenced from one sample in a study of blood T cells in healthy people across ages. The second PCR ran 7 to 11 cycles with a sample-barcoded 5' primer and J-beta primers. MiXCR was run by TCRdb on the 5' RACE reads, yielding one entry per CDR3 protein. The table lists roughly 800,000 distinct CDR3 sequences, around 36% of them singletons. The sequencing sample was made of blood. These receptor sequences come from a man aged 18 to 29 in good health.

Only a few counts were recorded for this clonotype. V gene TRBV20-1 combines with J gene TRBJ2-3; tentative D call: TRBD2 (6 bases). Germline V lookup: CDR1 DFQATT, CDR2 SNEGSKA (reference sequence). V dropped 6 bases and J dropped 2 bases, with 24 bases sitting between them. This CDR3 is 17 amino acids long. CDR3 protein: CSAPSFALAGHTDTQYF. Written as DNA, the CDR3 is TGCAGTGCCCCTAGTTTTGCCCTTGCGGGGCACACAGATACGCAGTATTTT.

There are a few counts of this clonotype. This chain uses TRBV5-1 with TRBJ2-3; weak D call: TRBD2 (5 bases). Germline V gene sequence: CDR1 SGHRS, CDR2 YFSETQ. This CDR3 has 15 amino acids. The V and J ends lost 1 base and 2 bases respectively, with 11 bases between them. The CDR3 sequence: CASSLYAGFTDTQYF. DNA of the CDR3: TGCGCCAGCAGCTTGTATGCGGGCTTCACAGATACGCAGTATTTT.

The chain links TRBV5-6 to TRBJ1-1; 8 bases align to TRBD1. After removal of 1 base from V and 3 bases from J, the junction contained 8 bases not matched to a gene. Germline-derived CDR1 and CDR2 are SGHDT and YYEEEE. CDR3 size: 16 residues. In nucleotides, the CDR3 is TGTGCCAGCAGCTTGCAGGGGGCCGCGATTTACACTGAAGCTTTCTTT. Its translation: CASSLQGAAIYTEAFF.

V and J are TRBV5-5 and TRBJ1-5; possibly TRBD1 for D (5 bases). Germline V gene sequence: CDR1 SGHKS, CDR2 YYEKEE (reference sequence). Trimming pared 5 bases from V and 6 bases from J, leaving 15 bases between. This CDR3 has 14 amino acids. This CDR3 reads CASSRGMGGQPQHF. The CDR3 DNA reads as TGTGCCAGCAGTCGGGGCATGGGGGGTCAGCCCCAGCATTTT.

The chain couples TRBV4-1 to TRBJ2-7; 10 bases fit TRBD2. Trimming cost V 3 bases and J 3 bases; bases outside gene matches: 5. Germline assignment: CDR1 MGHRA and CDR2 YSYEKL. The CDR3 has 15 residues. CDR3 sequence reads: CASSQVQREGYEQYF. The CDR3 region has the DNA TGCGCCAGCAGCCAGGTGCAGCGGGAGGGCTACGAGCAGTACTTC.

A few counts support this clonotype. The chain links TRBV7-9 to TRBJ2-4; D possibly matches TRBD1 or TRBD2 (5 bases each). The CDR3 totals 11 residues. The ends were cut back, 5 bases at V and 8 bases at J, with 7 bases in the middle. Germline-derived CDR1 and CDR2 are SEHNR and FQNEAQ (reference sequence). The CDR3 protein is CASSVGDIQYF. The CDR3 DNA sequence: TGTGCCAGCAGCGTGGGGGACATTCAGTACTTC.

The rearrangement links TRBV7-8 to TRBJ1-2; perhaps TRBD1 as D (5 bases). Germline V CDR1 and CDR2: SGHVS, FQNEAQ. V was clipped by 1 base and J by 5 bases, with 17 bases between them. This CDR3 contains 16 residues. CDR3 bases: TGTGCCAGCAGCTTAGAGGGGTGGGTGGGGGGTTATGGCTACACCTTC. Amino acids: CASSLEGWVGGYGYTF. Complete variable domain (other parts from reference TRBV7-8 and TRBJ1-2): GAGVSQSPRYKVAKRGQDVALRCDPISGHVSLFWYQQALGQGPEFLTYFQNEAQLDKSGLPSDRFFAERPEGSVSTLKIQRTQQEDSAVYLCASSLEGWVGGYGYTFGSGTRLTVV.

In this sample, this clonotype turned up many times. V is TRBV29-1 and J is TRBJ2-1; D perhaps matches TRBD1 (6 bases). Trimming removed 1 base at V and 6 bases at J, with 16 bases between. The germline gives CDR1 SQVTM, CDR2 ANQGSEA. The CDR3 runs 15 residues. The DNA of the CDR3 is TGCAGCGTTGAAGGAGGGGGAGTCCCACTCAATGAGCAGTTCTTC. Translation: CSVEGGGVPLNEQFF.

This clonotype appeared a few times. This sequence may be a read error, since a much larger clone differs from it by one base. The chain is built from TRBV20-1 and TRBJ2-3; D not resolved. This CDR3 has 12 amino acids. Per the germline V gene, CDR1 is DFQATT and CDR2 is SNEGSKA (reference sequence). V was cut by 5 bases and J by 5 bases, with 11 bases left in between. The DNA of the CDR3 is TGCAGTGCTCAAAGTGGGGTAGATACGCAGTATTTT. Its protein is CSAQSGVDTQYF.

J is TRBJ2-7 and V is TRBV25-1; possible D gene TRBD2, 5 bases. Per the germline V gene, CDR1 is MGHDK and CDR2 is SYGVNS. V shed 2 bases and J shed 2 bases, with 19 bases lying between them. This CDR3 comprises 17 residues. DNA for the CDR3: TGTGCCAGCAGTGAACTTGAATCCCGGGGAAATACCTACGAGCAGTACTTC. Amino acid sequence: CASSELESRGNTYEQYF.

This clonotype came up a few times. The rearrangement uses TRBV4-3 and TRBJ1-2; D not certain. V was shortened by 4 bases and J by 4 bases, with 10 bases between the two germline ends. From germline, CDR1 is LGHNA and CDR2 YSLEER. The CDR3 runs to 13 residues. The CDR3 reads CASSRGSSYGYTF. As DNA, the CDR3 is TGCGCCAGCAGCCGCGGAAGTAGCTATGGCTACACCTTC.

The rearrangement uses TRBV7-3 and TRBJ2-1; D gene unclear. The CDR3 consists of 12 residues. V was clipped by 5 bases and J by 10 bases, with 12 bases between them. CDR1 SGHTA and CDR2 FQGTGA come from the germline V gene. CDR3 in amino acids: CASSLLSAEQFF. In nucleotides, the CDR3 is TGTGCCAGCAGCCTCTTAAGCGCAGAGCAGTTCTTC.

On this clonotype: One end of the junction fails to match germline, which may point to a read error. This chain connects TRBV14 to TRBJ2-1; 7 bases match TRBD2. Germline V gene sequence: CDR1 SGHDN, CDR2 FVKESK. The CDR3 loop spans 17 amino acids. As DNA, the CDR3 is TGTGCCAGCAGCCAAGATCGGGCTAGCGGACTATACACTGAGCAGTTCTTC. As protein: CASSQDRASGLYTEQFF.

This clonotype was seen only a few times. This rearrangement joins TRBV7-3 to TRBJ2-1; D is unresolved. V was pared by 3 bases and J by 12 bases, with 15 bases between. The CDR3 has 13 amino acids. The germline V gene has CDR1 SGHTA and CDR2 FQGTGA. Here the CDR3 reads CASSLGLGRGQFF. Written as DNA, the CDR3 is TGTGCCAGCAGCTTGGGCCTTGGACGAGGGCAGTTCTTC.

This clonotype occurred a few times. CDR3 residues: CSVVLRQGNTEAFF. The CDR3 DNA reads as TGCAGCGTTGTTCTTCGACAGGGGAACACTGAAGCTTTCTTT. V gene TRBV29-1 combines with J gene TRBJ1-1; 7 bases fit TRBD1. The ends lost 4 bases at V and 1 base at J; junction bases unmatched: 6. The CDR3 loop spans 14 amino acids. Germline assignment: CDR1 SQVTM and CDR2 ANQGSEA.

There are a few counts of this clonotype. The rearrangement joins TRBV6-1 to TRBJ1-2; D remains unclear. There are 12 residues in the CDR3. The germline CDR1 and CDR2 sequences are MNHNS and SASEGT. Trimming removed 0 bases at V and 8 bases at J, with 7 bases between. CDR3 region: CASSEAVTGYTF. CDR3 bases: TGTGCCAGCAGTGAAGCGGTAACCGGCTACACCTTC.

The gene calls are TRBV20-1 and TRBJ2-1; TRBD2 matches at 9 bases. The length of the CDR3 is 16 residues. The J segment lost 2 bases and the V segment lost 4 bases, leaving 9 bases of the junction unmatched. CDR1 is DFQATT, CDR2 SNEGSKA, per germline (reference sequence). The CDR3 loop reads CSATAIAGATYNEQFF. The CDR3, as DNA: TGCAGTGCTACGGCCATAGCGGGAGCTACCTACAATGAGCAGTTCTTC.

Comment on this clonotype: The missing conserved phenylalanine or tryptophan at the end of this CDR3 makes a read error likely. This chain uses TRBV20-1 with TRBJ1-5, with TRBD1 matching over 8 bases. CDR1 and CDR2 from the germline V gene are DFQATT and SNEGSKA (reference sequence). There are 14 residues in the CDR3. V shed 1 base and J 7 bases; nucleotides not matched to a gene: 6. The CDR3 loop is CSARAAGGWQPQHS. The CDR3 DNA follows: TGCAGTGCTAGAGCGGCAGGGGGCTGGCAGCCCCAGCATTCT.

This chain connects TRBV12-3 or TRBV12-4 to TRBJ2-3, with 8 bases matching TRBD2. J gave up 11 bases and V 1 base, and 17 bases lay outside the gene matches. This CDR3 contains 17 residues. CDR3 sequence (DNA): TGTGCCAGCAGTTTAGGCCCGGGACTAGGCAGCACAGATGTGCAGTATTTT. It specifies CASSLGPGLGSTDVQYF.

This chain joins TRBV20-1 and TRBJ2-2, with a tentative D call TRBD1 (5 bases). CDR1 is DFQATT, CDR2 SNEGSKA, per germline (reference sequence). V lost 3 bases and J 4 bases, leaving 12 bases between the germline ends. CDR3 size: 14 residues. This CDR3 is CSASIQGSTGELFF. In DNA, the CDR3 is TGCAGTGCTAGTATTCAGGGAAGCACCGGGGAGCTGTTTTTT.

The table lists this clonotype with a few counts. This chain uses TRBV20-1 with TRBJ2-2; D is perhaps TRBD1 (5 bases). The V end lost 3 bases, the J end lost 2 bases, and 16 bases lay between the germline ends. Germline CDR1 DFQATT, CDR2 SNEGSKA (reference sequence). This CDR3 contains 16 residues. The CDR3, as DNA: TGCAGTGCTAGGTCAGCAGGGTCATTCAACACCGGGGAGCTGTTTTTT. Translated: CSARSAGSFNTGELFF.

The chain joins TRBV20-1 to TRBJ2-6; TRBD1 agrees at 12 bases. This CDR3 contains 19 residues. Trimming removed 2 bases from V and 0 bases from J; junction bases left unmatched: 8. Germline V gives CDR1 DFQATT, CDR2 SNEGSKA (reference sequence). In DNA, the CDR3 is TGCAGTGCTAGACCCGGGACAGGGGGCTTCGGCTCTGGGGCCAACGTCCTGACTTTC. This gives the protein CSARPGTGGFGSGANVLTF.

The V gene is TRBV29-1, the J gene TRBJ2-7; 7 bases are a match to TRBD1. The ends lost 0 bases at V and 7 bases at J; junction bases unmatched: 15. Germline V CDR1 and CDR2: SQVTM, ANQGSEA. This CDR3 has 16 residues. The CDR3 reads CSVEDLRGLEVYEQYF. The CDR3 DNA reads as TGCAGCGTTGAAGATCTAAGGGGGCTCGAGGTGTATGAGCAGTACTTC.